The entry below describes one TCR beta chain. Its antigen is undetermined. Sequencing was performed with immunoSEQ multiplex PCR; in TCRdb, only in-frame clones are kept and a portion is missing. Here the sample spans about 2 million clones, 85% to 95% being singletons. The record originates from a study of shared clonotypes between healthy human individuals. Study results and caveats: A handful of donors showed sharing of about 4.8% of naive CD4 clonotypes. Sorted-subset sequencing was shown by rarefaction to be incomplete despite large depth.

The CDR3 runs 13 residues. The V gene's germline CDR1 is MNHEY and CDR2 SVGAGI. V was pared by 7 bases and J by 6 bases, with 15 bases between. The chain joins TRBV6-5 to TRBJ1-2; weak D call: TRBD1 (6 bases). Specimen: naive CD4+ T cells sorted from blood. Subset noted: CD45RA+ positively selected. The sequence was collected from a man aged 18-30 years in good health. This chain's CDR3 is CASNFRGGNGYTF. CDR3 sequence (DNA): TGTGCCAGCAATTTCAGGGGAGGGAATGGCTACACCTTC.